This entry lists 19 T cell receptor beta chains sequenced from one sample in a study of blood T cell repertoires in COVID-19 (dated by TCRdb to about 2020). The library was made by the immunoSEQ multiplex PCR assay. TCRdb mirrors the immuneACCESS table, restricted to in-frame sequences. Some clones are absent from its copies; in checked studies, under half trace to an unresolved V gene, and the reason for the others is unknown. For this sample there are around 260,000 clones; 70% to 90% appear just once. The ten largest clones add up to roughly 4.3% of the sample. Material for sequencing was PBMCs or T cells enriched from blood (not recorded which). The receptors come from a young woman who had recovered from COVID-19.

This clone has a handful of counts. The chain recombines TRBV5-1 with TRBJ2-7, with D possibly TRBD2 on 5 matching bases. The CDR3 contains 13 residues. Germline V gives CDR1 SGHRS, CDR2 YFSETQ. Trimming shortened V by 1 base and J by 0 bases, and 5 bases separated the two germline ends. In nucleotides, the CDR3 is TGCGCCAGCAGCTTGCGGGGCTCCTACGAGCAGTACTTC. This gives the protein CASSLRGSYEQYF.

The chain is built from TRBV6-1 and TRBJ2-7; 9 bases are shared with TRBD1. This CDR3 contains 15 residues. J lost 5 bases, V lost 0 bases, and 5 bases had no gene match. Looked up from germline, CDR1 is MNHNS and CDR2 is SASEGT. The CDR3 reads CASSEAGQGGNEQYF. CDR3 coding DNA: TGTGCCAGCAGTGAAGCGGGACAGGGAGGGAACGAGCAGTACTTC.

The chain is built from TRBV7-9 and TRBJ1-1; no firm D call. V was cut by 5 bases and J by 0 bases, with 16 bases left in between. The CDR3 extends over 16 amino acids. The germline V gene has CDR1 SEHNR and CDR2 FQNEAQ (reference sequence). CDR3 amino acids: CASSRPGSRLNTEAFF. The CDR3, as DNA: TGTGCCAGCAGCAGGCCCGGGTCGCGCTTGAACACTGAAGCTTTCTTT.

The CDR3, as DNA: TGTGCCAGTACGGACTCGGTGAACACTGAAGCTTTCTTT. Protein sequence: CASTDSVNTEAFF. The chain recombines TRBV19 with TRBJ1-1, with D uncertain. CDR1 and CDR2 (germline): LNHDA, SQIVND (reference sequence). The CDR3 runs to 13 residues. The V gene lost 7 bases and the J gene lost 0 bases, with 9 bases spanning the gap. Full variable domain (missing parts from reference TRBV19 and TRBJ1-1): DGGITQSPKYLFRKEGQNVTLSCEQNLNHDAMYWYRQDPGQGLRLIYYSQIVNDFQKGDIAEGYSVSREKKESFPLTVTSAQKNPTAFYLCASTDSVNTEAFFGQGTRLTVV.

A single count supports this clone. The chain has TRBV18 and TRBJ2-7; 8 bases agree with TRBD1. With 6 bases clipped from V and 5 bases from J, the junction kept 6 bases outside the gene matches. This CDR3 spans 13 amino acids. Germline loops: CDR1 KGHSH, CDR2 LQKENI. CDR3: CASSRQGANEQYF. The CDR3 region has the DNA TGTGCCAGCTCGCGCCAGGGGGCAAACGAGCAGTACTTC.

This chain links TRBV5-6 with TRBJ2-5; 10 positions match TRBD1. The CDR3 has 16 residues. Trimming cost V 5 bases and J 2 bases; bases outside gene matches: 9. Looked up from germline, CDR1 is SGHDT and CDR2 is YYEEEE. Written as DNA, the CDR3 is TGTGCCAGCAGTCCATCGGACAGGGGGGCTCAAGAGACCCAGTACTTC. This gives the protein CASSPSDRGAQETQYF.

This clone was counted a few times. The rearrangement joins TRBV5-6 to TRBJ2-7; TRBD1 is a possible D gene (6 bases). Trimming took off 4 bases at V and 7 bases at J, with 12 bases between the two ends. Per germline, CDR1 SGHDT and CDR2 YYEEEE. The CDR3 has 12 residues. In DNA, the CDR3 is TGTGCCAGCAGCCTAGGAGGACAGGAGCAGTACTTC. It codes for CASSLGGQEQYF.

The chain links TRBV10-3 to TRBJ1-2; 9 positions match TRBD1. The length of the CDR3 is 17 residues. In germline, CDR1 is ENHRY, CDR2 SYGVKD. Trimming cost V 3 bases and J 5 bases; bases outside gene matches: 13. In nucleotides, the CDR3 is TGTGCCATCAGTGATTTGCTTAGCGCGGACAGGGGATATGGCTACACCTTC. This encodes CAISDLLSADRGYGYTF.

This chain connects TRBV28 to TRBJ1-4; D not certain. Germline V gives CDR1 MDHEN, CDR2 SYDVKM. The V gene lost 2 bases and the J gene lost 4 bases, with 8 bases spanning the gap. The CDR3 is 14 residues long. The CDR3 DNA reads TGTGCCAGCAGTTTAGGGCAGGATAATGAAAAACTGTTTTTT. This codes for CASSLGQDNEKLFF.

Only one count was recorded for this clone. The V and J genes are TRBV5-1 and TRBJ2-1; TRBD2 matches 8 bases. Trimming at V came to 4 bases and at J to 8 bases, leaving 2 bases not matched to a gene. Looked up from germline, CDR1 is SGHRS and CDR2 is YFSETQ. The CDR3 sequence is 12 residues long. For the CDR3, the DNA is TGCGCCAGCAGCCTTAGCGGGGATGAGCAGTTCTTC. Its protein is CASSLSGDEQFF. Full variable domain (outside the CDR3, taken from reference TRBV5-1 and TRBJ2-1): KAGVTQTPRYLIKTRGQQVTLSCSPISGHRSVSWYQQTPGQGLQFLFEYFSETQRNKGNFPGRFSGRQFSNSRSEMNVSTLELGDSALYLCASSLSGDEQFFGPGTRLTVL.

The rearrangement links TRBV7-2 to TRBJ1-2, with TRBD1 matching 8 bases. The length of the CDR3 is 14 residues. Trimming cost V 5 bases and J 4 bases; bases outside gene matches: 6. CDR1 and CDR2 from the germline V gene are SGHTA and FQGNSA. The CDR3 here is CASSRQGAAYGYTF. Here the CDR3 DNA reads TGTGCCAGCAGCCGGCAGGGGGCGGCCTATGGCTACACCTTC. Variable domain in full (rest from reference TRBV7-2 and TRBJ1-2): GAGVSQSPSNKVTEKGKDVELRCDPISGHTALYWYRQSLGQGLEFLIYFQGNSAPDKSGLPSDRFSAERTGGSVSTLTIQRTQQEDSAVYLCASSRQGAAYGYTFGSGTRLTVV.

The chain recombines TRBV19 with TRBJ2-5, with 9 bases that match TRBD2. The CDR3 consists of 13 residues. CDR1 is LNHDA, CDR2 SQIVND, per germline (reference sequence). V gave up 4 bases and J gave up 5 bases; unmatched junction bases: 2. The CDR3, as DNA: TGTGCCAGTAGTACTAGCGGGGCGGAGACCCAGTACTTC. Translating it yields CASSTSGAETQYF.

The chain links TRBV10-2 to TRBJ2-5; TRBD2 might be the D (5 bases). The CDR3 length is 15 residues. V was pared by 2 bases and J by 4 bases, with 14 bases between. Germline values: CDR1 WSHSY, CDR2 SAAADI. The CDR3 bases are TGCGCCAGCAGTGAGAACGGGATATACGGAGAGACCCAGTACTTC. Its translation: CASSENGIYGETQYF.

The chain is built from TRBV7-8 and TRBJ1-4, with 12 bases identical to TRBD1. After removal of 1 base from V and 3 bases from J, the junction contained 9 bases not matched to a gene. Germline V gene data show CDR1 as SGHVS and CDR2 as FQNEAQ. This CDR3 has 19 residues. The CDR3 is CASSLGLPGQGASNEKLFF. CDR3 in DNA: TGTGCCAGCAGCTTAGGCCTCCCGGGACAGGGGGCATCTAATGAAAAACTGTTTTTT. The full variable domain, in which reference TRBV7-8 and TRBJ1-4 provide the parts outside the CDR3, is GAGVSQSPRYKVAKRGQDVALRCDPISGHVSLFWYQQALGQGPEFLTYFQNEAQLDKSGLPSDRFFAERPEGSVSTLKIQRTQQEDSAVYLCASSLGLPGQGASNEKLFFGSGTQLSVL.

V gene TRBV11-2 combines with J gene TRBJ2-7; 9 bases match TRBD1. J gave up 6 bases and V 3 bases, and 6 bases lay outside the gene matches. In germline, CDR1 is SGHAT, CDR2 FQNNGV. The CDR3 is made up of 14 amino acids. The CDR3 DNA reads TGTGCCAGCAGCTTCCCGGGACAGGGCGTCGAGCAGTACTTC. Encoded protein: CASSFPGQGVEQYF.

The V gene is TRBV2, the J gene TRBJ2-7, with 9 bases lining up with TRBD1. CDR1 is SNHLY, CDR2 FYNNEI, per germline. The CDR3 loop spans 19 amino acids. J lost 3 bases, V lost 4 bases, and 19 bases had no gene match. CDR3 protein: CASSGPGTGTTSGLYEQYF. CDR3 bases: TGTGCCAGCAGTGGGCCCGGGACAGGGACGACCAGCGGGCTCTACGAGCAGTACTTC.

The chain carries TRBV27 and TRBJ1-2; D might be TRBD1 (6 bases). Trimming left V 3 bases short and J 4 bases short, with 9 bases between. CDR3 length: 13 amino acids. CDR1 is MNHEY, CDR2 SMNVEV, per germline (reference sequence). The CDR3 reads CASSLSGAYGYTF. DNA of the CDR3: TGTGCCAGCAGTTTGTCAGGGGCCTATGGCTACACCTTC.

The chain is built from TRBV5-1 and TRBJ2-7; the D is unclear. Trimming shortened V by 4 bases and J by 3 bases, and 14 bases separated the two germline ends. CDR1 SGHRS and CDR2 YFSETQ come from the germline V gene. The CDR3 has 14 residues. CDR3 amino acids: CASSPTEMVYEQYF. The CDR3 coding sequence is TGCGCCAGCAGCCCCACAGAGATGGTCTACGAGCAGTACTTC.

The chain combines TRBV18 with TRBJ1-2, with no clear D. CDR3 length equals 11 residues. V gave up 6 bases and J gave up 8 bases, with 10 bases separating them. Germline values: CDR1 KGHSH, CDR2 LQKENI. CDR3 nucleotide sequence: TGTGCCAGCTCGCTGCCAGAAGGCTACACCTTC. Translated, it gives CASSLPEGYTF. The complete variable domain, with remaining parts taken from reference TRBV18 and TRBJ1-2, reads NAGVMQNPRHLVRRRGQEARLRCSPMKGHSHVYWYRQLPEEGLKFMVYLQKENIIDESGMPKERFSAEFPKEGPSILRIQQVVRGDSAAYFCASSLPEGYTFGSGTRLTVV.